This T cell receptor (beta chain) was obtained from a study of blood T cell repertoires in COVID-19. Study in general: The United States, Italy and Spain were the sources of the acute and convalescent COVID-19 samples. T cells, B-cell-depleted T cells, or PBMCs supplied cDNA or gDNA.

Original processing notes: Reference gene primer amplification in the assay estimated nucleated cell counts. Here immunoSEQ multiplex PCR was the method, and the copy in TCRdb shows in-frame clones only, minus some. V and J calls plus clone size are reproduced from that table; the DNA served to infer D and trimming. This table has approximately 150,000 clones, around 84% appearing once. Enrolment of Seattle patients took place during active infection, and they were followed longitudinally. The V end was cut by 11 bases, the J end by 2 bases, with 20 bases between. The CDR3 loop spans 15 amino acids. The V gene's germline CDR1 is LNHDA and CDR2 SQIVND (reference sequence).

The clonotype was recovered from a man aged 25 to 40 with COVID-19, enrolled during active disease. The chain carries TRBV19 and TRBJ2-3; D is ambiguous. Sample: peripheral blood. The chain's CDR3 is CASAERSRITDTQYF. CDR3 bases: TGTGCCTCAGCAGAGCGATCACGTATCACAGATACGCAGTATTTT.